This TCR beta chain was sequenced during a study of T cells in localized non-small cell lung cancer. Only in-frame clones appear in the TCRdb table, and some are missing; sequencing was by immunoSEQ multiplex PCR. The profile covers over 15,000 clones, with about 90% appearing a single time and around 2.9% taken by the ten largest. Deletions cut 5 bases from V and 0 bases from J, with 9 bases between. The CDR3 covers 14 residues. CDR1 SGHNT and CDR2 YENEEA come from the germline V gene. Study results and caveats: Tumor showed lower T cell clonality than uninvolved adjacent lung, where it was highest. Adjacent lung had a median about 60 of the 100 largest tumor clones.

Note on this clone: Its matching antigen is unknown.

This sequence was found in a woman between 35 and 75 years old with stage I lung adenocarcinoma. The chain links TRBV11-3 to TRBJ2-3; no reliable D call. The sequences come from peripheral blood, collected before any cancer treatment. CDR3 in amino acids: CASSPLTSTDTQYF. CDR3 sequence (DNA): TGTGCCAGCAGCCCCTTGACTAGCACAGATACGCAGTATTTT.